The rows below give T cell receptor beta chains drawn from one sample of a study of cytomegalovirus exposure and HLA in healthy donors. Profiling relied on immunoSEQ multiplex PCR, and the TCRdb table lists in-frame clones only, not all of them. The data show about 100,000 clones, 74% seen once. Sequenced: PBMCs. All receptors derive from a man aged 50-59 years in good health and CMV-seropositive. Each CDR3 is given with its conserved first and last residue. Each record gives: clone size, D gene, V gene, J gene, CDR3 protein, CDR3 DNA. The D gene is left open where the match is weak. Size is stated for part of the rows, as once, few or many counts, or as a class when the clone is expanded.

once	.	TRBV27	TRBJ1-2	CASSRGTAPRYGYTF	TGTGCCAGCAGTCGAGGGACTGCGCCGCGCTATGGCTACACCTTC
once	.	TRBV6-5	TRBJ2-3	CASTGDIRADTQYF	TGTGCCAGCACCGGCGATATTCGAGCGGATACGCAGTATTTT
.	.	TRBV2	TRBJ2-3	CASSDDFYTQYF	TGTGCCAGCAGCGATGACTTCTATACGCAGTATTTT
.	TRBD2	TRBV14	TRBJ2-4	CASSIAGVKNIQYF	TGTGCCAGCAGCATAGCGGGCGTCAAAAACATTCAGTACTTC
.	TRBD2	TRBV20-1	TRBJ2-3	CSALAGDTQYF	TGCAGTGCTCTAGCGGGAGATACGCAGTATTTT
once	.	TRBV19	TRBJ1-3	CASKQADSGNTIYF	TGTGCCAGTAAACAGGCTGACTCTGGAAACACCATATATTTT
.	TRBD2	TRBV19	TRBJ2-5	CASSLRTSGGEETQYF	TGTGCCAGTAGTCTTAGGACTAGCGGGGGCGAAGAGACCCAGTACTTC
.	.	TRBV5-1	TRBJ1-3	CASRPRAGVGNTIYF	TGCGCCAGCAGACCTCGGGCAGGGGTTGGAAACACCATATATTTT
.	TRBD2	TRBV5-1	TRBJ2-1	CASSLEVAGGWKSSYNEQFF	TGCGCCAGCAGCTTGGAGGTAGCGGGAGGATGGAAAAGCTCCTACAATGAGCAGTTCTTC
.	.	TRBV5-1	TRBJ2-5	CASSLYTGAQETQYF	TGCGCCAGCAGCTTGTACACAGGAGCCCAAGAGACCCAGTACTTC
.	.	TRBV15	TRBJ2-5	CATSRGQAVETQYF	TGTGCCACCAGCAGAGGACAGGCCGTTGAGACCCAGTACTTC
few	.	TRBV5-6	TRBJ1-2	CASSLVQVKGYTF	TGTGCCAGCAGCTTGGTGCAGGTTAAGGGCTACACCTTC